Listed here is a single TCR beta chain. Its antigen is not known. This PCR relied on a set of 60 Vbeta primers and 13 Jbeta primers. How the authors handled the data: Later, tens of millions of unique TCR beta chains were counted in an analysis, and about 10 million of them were shared. The table came from immunoSEQ multiplex PCR; TCRdb's copy has only in-frame clones and leaves some out. That table furnishes V, J and clone size, whereas the DNA furnished D and trimming. The sample records about 230,000 clones, over 75% being singletons. These data are taken from a study of cytomegalovirus exposure and HLA in healthy donors. Study-level findings and limits: Three chains linked to CMV were shown in vitro to be specific for CMV antigens. Roughly uniform depth of sequencing across donors was assumed in presence/absence analyses. Earlier findings revealed that most TCR beta V segments proved productive either about 87% or about 30% of the time.

The CDR3 has 14 residues. Germline V gene data show CDR1 as MNHNS and CDR2 as SASEGT. Trimming took off 6 bases at V and 4 bases at J, with 12 bases between the two ends. The sample was PBMCs. This TCR derives from a boy between 10 and 17 years old in good health and CMV-seronegative. The V and J genes are TRBV6-1 and TRBJ2-2; possibly TRBD1 for D (6 bases). The CDR3 DNA reads TGTGCCAGCAGCCGCGACAGGTTCACCGGGGAGCTGTTTTTT. Residues: CASSRDRFTGELFF.